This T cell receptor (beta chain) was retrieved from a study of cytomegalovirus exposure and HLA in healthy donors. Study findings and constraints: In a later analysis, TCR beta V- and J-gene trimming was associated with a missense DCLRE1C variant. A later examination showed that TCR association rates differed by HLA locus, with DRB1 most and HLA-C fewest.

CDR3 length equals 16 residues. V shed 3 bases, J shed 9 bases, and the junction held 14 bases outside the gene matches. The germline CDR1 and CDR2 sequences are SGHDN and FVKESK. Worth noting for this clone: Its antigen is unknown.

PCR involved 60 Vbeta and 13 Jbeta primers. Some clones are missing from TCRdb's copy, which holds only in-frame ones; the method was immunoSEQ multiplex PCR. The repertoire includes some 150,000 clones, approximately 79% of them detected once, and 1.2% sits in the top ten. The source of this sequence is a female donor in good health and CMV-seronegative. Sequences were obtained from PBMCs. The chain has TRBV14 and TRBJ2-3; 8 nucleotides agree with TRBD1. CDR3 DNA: TGTGCCAGCAGCCACCGGACAGGGTTCGTAGTGGGGACGCAGTATTTT. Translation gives CASSHRTGFVVGTQYF.